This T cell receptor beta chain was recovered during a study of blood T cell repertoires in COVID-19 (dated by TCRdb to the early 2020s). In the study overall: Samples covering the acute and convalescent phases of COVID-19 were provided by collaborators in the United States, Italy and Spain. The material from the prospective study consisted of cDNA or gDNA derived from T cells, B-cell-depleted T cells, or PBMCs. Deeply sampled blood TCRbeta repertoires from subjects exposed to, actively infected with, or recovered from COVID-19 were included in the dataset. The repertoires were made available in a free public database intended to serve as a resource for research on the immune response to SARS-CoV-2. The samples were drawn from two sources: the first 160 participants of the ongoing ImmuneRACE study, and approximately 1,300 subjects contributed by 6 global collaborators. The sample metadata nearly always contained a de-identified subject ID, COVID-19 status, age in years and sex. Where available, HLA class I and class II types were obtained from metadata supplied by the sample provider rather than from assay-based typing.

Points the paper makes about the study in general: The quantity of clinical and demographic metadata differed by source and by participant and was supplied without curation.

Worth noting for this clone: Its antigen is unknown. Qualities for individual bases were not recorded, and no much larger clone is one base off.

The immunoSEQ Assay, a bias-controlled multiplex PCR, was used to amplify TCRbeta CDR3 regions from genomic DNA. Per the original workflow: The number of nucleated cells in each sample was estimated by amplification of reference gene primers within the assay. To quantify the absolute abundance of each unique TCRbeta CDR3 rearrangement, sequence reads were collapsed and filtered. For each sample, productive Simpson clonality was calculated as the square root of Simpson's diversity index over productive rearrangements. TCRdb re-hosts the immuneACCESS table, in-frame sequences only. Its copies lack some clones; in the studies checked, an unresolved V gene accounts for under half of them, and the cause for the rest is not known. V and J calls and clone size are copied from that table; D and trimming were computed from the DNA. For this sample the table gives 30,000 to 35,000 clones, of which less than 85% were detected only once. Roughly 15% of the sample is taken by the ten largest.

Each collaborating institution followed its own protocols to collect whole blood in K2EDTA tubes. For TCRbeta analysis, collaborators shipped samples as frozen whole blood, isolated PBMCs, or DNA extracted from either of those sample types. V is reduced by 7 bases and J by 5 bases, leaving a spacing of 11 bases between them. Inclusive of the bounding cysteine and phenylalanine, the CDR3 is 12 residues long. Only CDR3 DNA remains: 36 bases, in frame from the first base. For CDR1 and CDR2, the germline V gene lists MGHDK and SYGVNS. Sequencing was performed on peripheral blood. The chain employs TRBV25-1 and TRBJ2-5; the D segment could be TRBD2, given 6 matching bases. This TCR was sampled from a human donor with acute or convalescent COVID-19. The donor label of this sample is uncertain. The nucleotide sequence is TGTGCCAGCACCACTGGAGGGGAGACCCAGTACTTC. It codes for CASTTGGETQYF.